The T cell receptor beta chain described here comes from a study of blood T cell repertoires in COVID-19. Germline lookup yields CDR1 LNHDA and CDR2 SQIVND (reference sequence). The CDR3 covers 13 residues. J was trimmed by 4 bases and V by 9 bases; bases with no gene match: 4. Per the original data handling: Nucleated cell counts were estimated from reference gene primer amplification. TCRdb's table, derived via immunoSEQ multiplex PCR, lists solely in-frame clones and lacks some. V, J and clone size reflect that table, while D and trimming were determined from the DNA. The table includes 200,000 to 250,000 clones, roughly 85% detected once.

The chain combines TRBV19 with TRBJ1-1; 11 bases are shared with TRBD1. Material: peripheral blood. The receptor comes from a woman of 80 years or more with acute or convalescent COVID-19. CDR3 amino acids: CASSGTGGTEAFF. In DNA form, the CDR3 reads TGTGCCAGCTCCGGGACAGGGGGCACTGAAGCTTTCTTT.